Sequencing of this T cell receptor beta chain was carried out in a study of blood T cell repertoires in COVID-19. Participant ages covered roughly 18 to 89 years across about two dozen US areas. Grouping used clinical history reported by participants in a survey and questionnaire. The recovered donors of Cohort 3 showed two negative PCRs, clearance, or symptom resolution. This CDR3 comprises 13 residues. V was trimmed by 0 bases and J by 3 bases, leaving 6 bases between them. Looked up from germline, CDR1 is SGDLS and CDR2 is YYNGEE. How the authors handled the data: It was from reference gene primer amplification that nucleated cell counts were estimated. The table came from immunoSEQ multiplex PCR; TCRdb's copy has only in-frame clones and leaves some out. V and J calls and clone size are copied from that table; D and trimming were computed from the DNA. This table holds approximately 150,000 clones, 70% to 90% found once.

This clone was picked up one time. This rearrangement joins TRBV9 to TRBJ1-2; weak D call: TRBD1 (5 bases). The TCR comes from a woman aged 40-49 years who had recovered from COVID-19. Sequences were obtained from PBMCs or T cells enriched from blood (not recorded which). CDR3 sequence (DNA): TGTGCCAGCAGCGTAGGGGGGGACTATGGCTACACCTTC. Translated: CASSVGGDYGYTF.